The 18 T cell receptor beta chains below all came from one sample that was sequenced in a study of metastatic and nonmetastatic thyroid tumors. Through MiXCR, TCRdb re-clonotyped the PCR reads. The sample lists more than 25,000 clones; 11% were seen once. Every patient underwent thyroid surgery untreated. What was sequenced was blood. The receptors shown here come from a female donor with papillary thyroid cancer or a benign thyroid nodule (not recorded which). Some clones in this sample may be carry-over from other donors' samples.

The chain joins TRBV18 to TRBJ2-5; the D is unclear. Trimming removed 5 bases at V and 2 bases at J, with 3 bases between. This CDR3 is built from 11 residues. The germline CDR1 and CDR2 sequences are KGHSH and LQKENI. The CDR3 loop reads CASSIQETQYF. In DNA, the CDR3 is TGTGCCAGCTCAATTCAAGAGACCCAGTACTTC.

This clone counts as medium-sized. The V call is TRBV6-1, the J call TRBJ2-1; TRBD2 matches at 10 bases. V lost 4 bases, J lost 8 bases, and 8 bases stayed unmatched. CDR3 length: 15 amino acids. The V gene's germline CDR1 is MNHNS and CDR2 SASEGT. The CDR3 loop is CASSAGASGSDEQFF. CDR3 bases: TGTGCCAGCAGTGCAGGGGCTAGCGGGAGTGATGAGCAGTTCTTC.

This clone appeared many times. Relative to the germline gene, one junction end is altered; a read error may explain this. V gene TRBV11-2 combines with J gene TRBJ1-3; 7 positions match TRBD1. Germline V gene data show CDR1 as SGHAT and CDR2 as FQNNGV. CDR3 length: 15 residues. CDR3 sequence reads: CASSFRQGSGNTIHF. The CDR3 DNA is TGTGCCAGCAGCTTCCGACAGGGCTCTGGAAACACCATACATTTT.

The sample holds many counts of this clone. The gene calls are TRBV29-1 and TRBJ2-7; TRBD2 aligns across 8 bases. V gave up 4 bases and J gave up 1 base; unmatched junction bases: 6. Germline CDR1 reads SQVTM; CDR2 reads ANQGSEA. The CDR3 has 14 amino acids. CDR3 in amino acids: CSVASLAGSYEQYF. The CDR3 DNA follows: TGCAGCGTTGCAAGCCTAGCGGGTTCCTACGAGCAGTACTTC.

This clone has a count of ten or more. The chain has TRBV10-3 and TRBJ2-1; D is uncertain. The V gene lost 4 bases and the J gene lost 9 bases, with 13 bases spanning the gap. The germline gives CDR1 ENHRY, CDR2 SYGVKD. The CDR3 loop spans 13 amino acids. In DNA form, the CDR3 reads TGTGCCATCAGTGGGCTAGTCACTTCTGAGCAGTTCTTC. This encodes CAISGLVTSEQFF.

In the case of this clone: A junction boundary mismatches the germline segment, possibly from a read error. For the CDR3, the DNA is TGTGCCAGCCGTTACAGAAGCACAGATTCGCAGTATTTT. Its translation is CASRYRSTDSQYF. The chain has TRBV6-5 and TRBJ2-3; D remains ambiguous. This CDR3 is 13 amino acids long. Germline CDR1 MNHEY, CDR2 SVGAGI.

This clone was recorded many times. The chain employs TRBV19 and TRBJ1-1; D might be TRBD1 (5 bases). V shed 5 bases and J shed 0 bases, with 10 bases lying between them. CDR1 LNHDA and CDR2 SQIVND come from the germline V gene (reference sequence). This CDR3 has 14 residues. CDR3 nucleotide sequence: TGTGCCAGTAGTCGGGACTTAATGAACACTGAAGCTTTCTTT. Translating gives CASSRDLMNTEAFF.

This clone was recorded at least ten times. The chain joins TRBV6-1 to TRBJ1-5; 8 bases agree with TRBD1. With V trimmed by 11 bases and J by 1 base, 4 bases remained unmatched. There are 13 residues in the CDR3. The germline gives CDR1 MNHNS, CDR2 SASEGT. The DNA of the CDR3 is TGTGCCGGACAGGGTCCAAGCAATCAGCCCCAGCATTTT. This gives the protein CAGQGPSNQPQHF.

This clone is medium-sized in the sample. The rearrangement uses TRBV6-2 or TRBV6-3 and TRBJ2-7; maybe TRBD2 (6 bases). V lost 4 bases and J lost 1, with 8 bases in between. The CDR3 is 13 amino acids. The germline V gene encodes CDR1 MNHEY and CDR2 SVGEGT. CDR3 amino acids: CASSLSGSYEQYF. CDR3 DNA sequence: TGTGCCAGCAGTTTGAGCGGGTCCTACGAGCAGTACTTC.

This clone was seen repeatedly, ten times or more. This CDR3 reads CASSLDRGNEQYF. CDR3 DNA sequence: TGTGCCAGCAGCTTGGACAGGGGTAACGAGCAGTACTTC. V usage is TRBV5-6 and J usage is TRBJ2-7, with 7 bases identical to TRBD1. Germline CDR1 reads SGHDT; CDR2 reads YYEEEE. CDR3 length: 13 residues. J lost 5 bases, V lost 0 bases, and 2 bases had no gene match.

There are many counts of this clone. V usage is TRBV10-2 and J usage is TRBJ1-2; TRBD1 is a possible D gene (6 bases). With 4 bases removed from V and 7 bases from J, the gap between germline ends came to 16 bases. Germline V gives CDR1 WSHSY, CDR2 SAAADI. The CDR3 sequence is 14 residues long. CDR3 residues: CASSGFPGASGYTF. The CDR3 bases are TGCGCCAGCAGTGGGTTTCCGGGGGCTAGTGGCTACACCTTC.

This clone was detected ten times or more. The chain has TRBV4-2 and TRBJ1-4, with D unresolved. Trimming shortened V by 8 bases and J by 0 bases, and 7 bases separated the two germline ends. The CDR3 runs 13 residues. Germline V gene data show CDR1 as LGHNA and CDR2 as YNFKEQ. CDR3 region: CASCSATNEKLFF. The CDR3 DNA follows: TGTGCCAGCTGTAGCGCAACTAATGAAAAACTGTTTTTT.

This clone was picked up many times. The CDR3, as DNA: TGTGCCAGCAGTTACCTTCCAGATACGCAGTATTTT. The encoded protein is CASSYLPDTQYF. The V gene is TRBV28, the J gene TRBJ2-3; D is unresolved. In germline, CDR1 is MDHEN, CDR2 SYDVKM. The CDR3 runs 12 residues. V was pared by 4 bases and J by 4 bases, with 6 bases between.

This clone was recorded at least ten times. The CDR3 nucleotides read TGTGCCAGCAGCATGGGGAGTCTGAACACTGAAGCTTTCTTT. Residues: CASSMGSLNTEAFF. The V call is TRBV7-9, the J call TRBJ1-1, with unresolved D. In germline, CDR1 is SEHNR, CDR2 FQNEAQ (reference sequence). This CDR3 has 14 amino acids. V lost 5 bases and J 0 bases, leaving 10 bases between the germline ends. The entire variable domain, with the rest obtained from reference TRBV7-9 and TRBJ1-1, is as follows: DTGVSQNPRHKITKRGQNVTFRCDPISEHNRLYWYRQTLGQGPEFLTYFQNEAQLEKSRLLSDRFSAERPKGSFSTLEIQRTEQGDSAMYLCASSMGSLNTEAFFGQGTRLTVV.

In its sample, this clone ranks as medium-sized. The chain employs TRBV6-1 and TRBJ1-3; possible D gene TRBD1, 5 bases. Trimming left V 7 bases short and J 8 bases short, with 18 bases between. Germline V gene sequence: CDR1 MNHNS, CDR2 SASEGT. The CDR3 has 14 residues. Here the CDR3 DNA reads TGTGCCAGCAAAACGCAGGGAAGCGGATACACCATATATTTT. It yields the protein CASKTQGSGYTIYF.

This clone appeared many times. The V call is TRBV6-1, the J call TRBJ1-2; D might be TRBD1 (6 bases). Trimming stripped 3 bases from V and 5 bases from J, with 10 bases between. The germline gives CDR1 MNHNS, CDR2 SASEGT. This CDR3 region has 13 residues. As DNA, the CDR3 is TGTGCCAGCAGTGAGACAGGTCATTATGGCTACACCTTC. Encoded protein: CASSETGHYGYTF.

This clone has ten or more counts. This chain joins TRBV6-5 and TRBJ1-2; 11 bases fit TRBD1. The ends lost 2 bases at V and 3 bases at J; junction bases unmatched: 5. The germline V gene encodes CDR1 MNHEY and CDR2 SVGAGI. The CDR3 consists of 16 residues. The CDR3 protein is CASSYRGQGAHYGYTF. The CDR3 DNA follows: TGTGCCAGCAGTTACAGAGGACAGGGGGCCCACTATGGCTACACCTTC.

This clone has a handful of counts. The chain's CDR3 is CATSDSRTGGTEAFF. The CDR3 DNA is TGTGCCACCAGTGATTCGCGTACAGGGGGCACTGAAGCTTTCTTT. This chain joins TRBV24-1 and TRBJ1-1, with 8 bases lining up with TRBD1. Trimming removed 2 bases from V and 4 bases from J; junction bases left unmatched: 5. The CDR3 is made up of 15 amino acids. Per germline, CDR1 KGHDR and CDR2 SFDVKD.